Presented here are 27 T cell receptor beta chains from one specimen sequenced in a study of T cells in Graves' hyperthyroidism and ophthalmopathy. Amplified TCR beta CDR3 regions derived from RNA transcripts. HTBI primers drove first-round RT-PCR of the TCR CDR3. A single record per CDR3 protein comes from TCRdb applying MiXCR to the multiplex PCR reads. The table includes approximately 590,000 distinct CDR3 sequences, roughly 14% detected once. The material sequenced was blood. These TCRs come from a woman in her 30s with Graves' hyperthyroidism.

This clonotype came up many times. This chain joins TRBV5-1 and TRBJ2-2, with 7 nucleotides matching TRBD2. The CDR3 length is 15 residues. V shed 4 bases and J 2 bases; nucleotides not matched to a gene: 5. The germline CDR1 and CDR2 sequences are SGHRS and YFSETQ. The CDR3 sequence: CASSLRLANTGELFF. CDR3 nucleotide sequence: TGCGCCAGCAGCCTCCGACTAGCAAACACCGGGGAGCTGTTTTTT. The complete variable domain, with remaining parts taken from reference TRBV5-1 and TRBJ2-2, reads KAGVTQTPRYLIKTRGQQVTLSCSPISGHRSVSWYQQTPGQGLQFLFEYFSETQRNKGNFPGRFSGRQFSNSRSEMNVSTLELGDSALYLCASSLRLANTGELFFGEGSRLTVL.

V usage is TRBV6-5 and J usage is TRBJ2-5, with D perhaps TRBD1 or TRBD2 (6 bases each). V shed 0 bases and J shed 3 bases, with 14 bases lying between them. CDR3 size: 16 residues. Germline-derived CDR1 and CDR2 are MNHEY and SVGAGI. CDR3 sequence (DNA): TGTGCCAGCAGTTACTCGGCGGGACACCAAGAAGAGACCCAGTACTTC. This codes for CASSYSAGHQEETQYF.

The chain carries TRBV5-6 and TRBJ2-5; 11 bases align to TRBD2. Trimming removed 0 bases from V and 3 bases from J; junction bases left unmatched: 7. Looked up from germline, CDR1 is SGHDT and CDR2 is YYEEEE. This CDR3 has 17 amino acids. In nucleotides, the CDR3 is TGTGCCAGCAGCTTGGGGTCGGGGGGACTAGCGGAAGAGACCCAGTACTTC. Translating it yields CASSLGSGGLAEETQYF.

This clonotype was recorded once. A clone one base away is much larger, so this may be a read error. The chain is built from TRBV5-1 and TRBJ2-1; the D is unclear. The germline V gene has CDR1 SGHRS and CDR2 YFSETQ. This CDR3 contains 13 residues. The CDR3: CASGPSSYNERFF. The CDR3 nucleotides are TGCGCCAGCGGACCCAGCTCCTACAATGAGCGGTTCTTC.

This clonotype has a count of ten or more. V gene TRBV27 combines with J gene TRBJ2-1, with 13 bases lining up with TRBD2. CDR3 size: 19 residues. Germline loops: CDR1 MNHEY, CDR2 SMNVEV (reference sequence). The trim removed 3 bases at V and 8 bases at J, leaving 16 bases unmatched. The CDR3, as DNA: TGTGCCAGCAGTTTCTTAGATGCAGTGGGACTAGCGGGAATAGATGAGCAGTTCTTC. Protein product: CASSFLDAVGLAGIDEQFF.

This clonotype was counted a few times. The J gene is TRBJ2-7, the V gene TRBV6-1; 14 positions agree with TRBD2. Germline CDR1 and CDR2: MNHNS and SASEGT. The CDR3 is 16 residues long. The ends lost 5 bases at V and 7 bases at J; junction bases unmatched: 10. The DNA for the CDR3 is TGTGCCAGCAGTCGACAGGGGGGACTAGCGGGAGAGGAGCAGTACTTC. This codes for CASSRQGGLAGEEQYF.

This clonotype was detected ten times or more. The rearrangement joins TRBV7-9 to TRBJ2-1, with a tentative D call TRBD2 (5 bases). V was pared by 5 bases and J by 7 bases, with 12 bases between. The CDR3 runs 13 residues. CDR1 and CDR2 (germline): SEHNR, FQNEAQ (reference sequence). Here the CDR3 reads CASSNPGKNEQFF. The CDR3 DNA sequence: TGTGCCAGCAGCAACCCGGGGAAAAATGAGCAGTTCTTC.

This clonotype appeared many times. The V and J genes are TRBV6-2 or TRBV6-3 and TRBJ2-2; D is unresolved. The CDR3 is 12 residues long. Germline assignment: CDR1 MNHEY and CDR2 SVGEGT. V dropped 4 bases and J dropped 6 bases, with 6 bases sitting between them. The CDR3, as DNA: TGTGCCAGCAGTTGGCGATCCGGGGAGCTGTTTTTT. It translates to CASSWRSGELFF.

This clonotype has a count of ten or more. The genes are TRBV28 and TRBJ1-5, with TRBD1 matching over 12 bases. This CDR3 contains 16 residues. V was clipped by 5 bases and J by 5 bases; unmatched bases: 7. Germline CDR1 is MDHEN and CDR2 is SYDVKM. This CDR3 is CASSASGTGGYQPQHF. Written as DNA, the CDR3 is TGTGCCAGCAGTGCCTCCGGGACAGGGGGCTATCAGCCCCAGCATTTT.

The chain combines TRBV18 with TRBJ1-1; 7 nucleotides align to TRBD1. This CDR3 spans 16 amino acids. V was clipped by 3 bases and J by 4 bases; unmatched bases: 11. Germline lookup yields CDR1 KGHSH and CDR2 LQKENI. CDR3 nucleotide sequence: TGTGCCAGCTCACCGGGGGCAGGGGGAAATCCCACTGAAGCTTTCTTT. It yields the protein CASSPGAGGNPTEAFF.

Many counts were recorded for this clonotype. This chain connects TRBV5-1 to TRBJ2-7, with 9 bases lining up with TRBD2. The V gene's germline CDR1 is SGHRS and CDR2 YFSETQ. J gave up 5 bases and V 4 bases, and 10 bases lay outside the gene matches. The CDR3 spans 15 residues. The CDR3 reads CASSLAGVAGDEQYF. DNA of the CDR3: TGCGCCAGCAGCCTGGCCGGGGTAGCGGGAGACGAGCAGTACTTC.

The CDR3 DNA reads TGTGCCACCAGTGATTTTCGGCAGGGAACCTACAATGAGCAGTTCTTC. This translates into CATSDFRQGTYNEQFF. This chain links TRBV24-1 with TRBJ2-1; a weak D match, TRBD1 (5 bases). This CDR3 has 16 amino acids. The germline V and J ends were trimmed by 1 base and 2 bases, with 11 bases remaining between them. Germline CDR1 is KGHDR and CDR2 is SFDVKD.

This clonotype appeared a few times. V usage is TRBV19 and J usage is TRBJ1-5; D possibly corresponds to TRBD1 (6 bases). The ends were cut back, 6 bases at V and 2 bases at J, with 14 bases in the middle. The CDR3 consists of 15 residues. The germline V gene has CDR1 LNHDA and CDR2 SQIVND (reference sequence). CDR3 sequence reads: CASRKGGSGNQPQHF. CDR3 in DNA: TGTGCCAGTAGGAAAGGGGGTTCTGGCAATCAGCCCCAGCATTTT.

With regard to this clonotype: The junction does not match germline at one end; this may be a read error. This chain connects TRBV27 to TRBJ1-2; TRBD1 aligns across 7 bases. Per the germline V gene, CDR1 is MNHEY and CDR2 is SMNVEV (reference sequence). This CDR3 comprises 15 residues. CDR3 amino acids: CASSLTGDVLYGNTF. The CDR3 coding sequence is TGTGCCAGCAGCCTAACAGGGGACGTTTTATATGGCAACACCTTC.

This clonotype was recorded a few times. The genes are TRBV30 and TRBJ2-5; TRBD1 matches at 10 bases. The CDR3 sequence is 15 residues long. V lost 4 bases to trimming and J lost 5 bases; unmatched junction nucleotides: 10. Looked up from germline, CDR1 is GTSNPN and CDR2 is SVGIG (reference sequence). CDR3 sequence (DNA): TGTGCCTGGAATGGACAGGGGGGCATCGTGGAGACCCAGTACTTC. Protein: CAWNGQGGIVETQYF.

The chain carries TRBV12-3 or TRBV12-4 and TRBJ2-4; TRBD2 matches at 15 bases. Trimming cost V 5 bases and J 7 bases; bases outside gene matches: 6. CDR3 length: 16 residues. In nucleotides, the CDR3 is TGTGCCAGCAGTCTCCAAGGGACTAGCGGGAGGAACATTCAGTACTTC. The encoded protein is CASSLQGTSGRNIQYF.

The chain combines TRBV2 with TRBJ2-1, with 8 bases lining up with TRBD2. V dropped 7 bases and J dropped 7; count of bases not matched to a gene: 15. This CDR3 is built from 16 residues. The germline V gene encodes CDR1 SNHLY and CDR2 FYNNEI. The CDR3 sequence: CASNQDLGASGNEQFF. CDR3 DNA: TGTGCCAGCAACCAAGATCTTGGGGCTAGCGGGAATGAGCAGTTCTTC.

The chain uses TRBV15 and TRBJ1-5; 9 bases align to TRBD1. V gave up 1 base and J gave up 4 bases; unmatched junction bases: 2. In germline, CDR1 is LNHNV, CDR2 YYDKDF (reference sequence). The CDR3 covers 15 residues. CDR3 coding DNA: TGTGCCACCAGCAGAGCCGGGACAGGGAATCAGCCCCAGCATTTT. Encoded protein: CATSRAGTGNQPQHF.

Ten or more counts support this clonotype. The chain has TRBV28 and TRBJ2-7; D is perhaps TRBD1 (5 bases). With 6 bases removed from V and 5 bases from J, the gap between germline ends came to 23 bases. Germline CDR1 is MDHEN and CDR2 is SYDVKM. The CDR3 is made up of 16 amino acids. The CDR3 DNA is TGTGCCAGCAGACCGTCTTTGGACACAGCCCGGGACGAGCAGTACTTC. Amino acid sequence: CASRPSLDTARDEQYF.

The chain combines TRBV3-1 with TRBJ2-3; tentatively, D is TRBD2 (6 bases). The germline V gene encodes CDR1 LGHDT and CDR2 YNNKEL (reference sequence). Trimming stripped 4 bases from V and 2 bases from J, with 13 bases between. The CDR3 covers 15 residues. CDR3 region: CASSLSGLHTDTQYF. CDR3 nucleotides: TGTGCCAGCAGCCTTAGCGGCCTTCACACAGATACGCAGTATTTT.

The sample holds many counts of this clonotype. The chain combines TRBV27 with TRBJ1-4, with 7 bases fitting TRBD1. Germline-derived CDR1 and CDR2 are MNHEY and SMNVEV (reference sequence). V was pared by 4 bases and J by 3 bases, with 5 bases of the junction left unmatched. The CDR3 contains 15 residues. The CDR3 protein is CASSSGGLPNEKLFF. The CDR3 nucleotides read TGTGCCAGCAGTTCAGGGGGGCTGCCTAATGAAAAACTGTTTTTT.

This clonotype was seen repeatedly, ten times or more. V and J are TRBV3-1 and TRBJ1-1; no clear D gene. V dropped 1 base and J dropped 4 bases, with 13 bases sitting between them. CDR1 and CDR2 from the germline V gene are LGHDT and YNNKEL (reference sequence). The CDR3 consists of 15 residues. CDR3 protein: CASSQVLASGTEAFF. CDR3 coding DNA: TGTGCCAGCAGCCAAGTGTTAGCCAGCGGCACTGAAGCTTTCTTT.

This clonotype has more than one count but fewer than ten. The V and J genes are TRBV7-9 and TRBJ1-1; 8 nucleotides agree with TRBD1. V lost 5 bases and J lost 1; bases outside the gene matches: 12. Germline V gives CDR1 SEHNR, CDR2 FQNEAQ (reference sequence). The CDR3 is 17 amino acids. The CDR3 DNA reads TGTGCCAGCAGCACCCCCCCTAGCGGACAGGGGAACACTGAAGCTTTCTTT. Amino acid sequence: CASSTPPSGQGNTEAFF.

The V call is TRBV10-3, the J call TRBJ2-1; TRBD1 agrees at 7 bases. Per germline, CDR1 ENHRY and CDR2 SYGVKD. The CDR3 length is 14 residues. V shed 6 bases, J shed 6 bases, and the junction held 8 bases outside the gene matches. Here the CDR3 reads CAIRGDRGGNEQFF. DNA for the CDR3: TGTGCCATCAGGGGGGACAGAGGGGGCAATGAGCAGTTCTTC.

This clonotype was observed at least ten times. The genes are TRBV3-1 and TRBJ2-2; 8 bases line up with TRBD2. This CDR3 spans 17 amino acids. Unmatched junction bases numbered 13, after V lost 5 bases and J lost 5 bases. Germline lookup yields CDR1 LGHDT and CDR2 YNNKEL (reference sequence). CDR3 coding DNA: TGTGCCAGCAGCGAAAGTGCACTAGCGGTGGGGACCGGGGAGCTGTTTTTT. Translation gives CASSESALAVGTGELFF.

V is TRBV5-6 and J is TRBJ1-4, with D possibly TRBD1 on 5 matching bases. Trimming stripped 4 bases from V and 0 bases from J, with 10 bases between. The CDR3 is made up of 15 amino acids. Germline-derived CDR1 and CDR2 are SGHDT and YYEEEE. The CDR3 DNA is TGTGCCAGCAGCACTACAGGAACAACTAATGAAAAACTGTTTTTT. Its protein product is CASSTTGTTNEKLFF.

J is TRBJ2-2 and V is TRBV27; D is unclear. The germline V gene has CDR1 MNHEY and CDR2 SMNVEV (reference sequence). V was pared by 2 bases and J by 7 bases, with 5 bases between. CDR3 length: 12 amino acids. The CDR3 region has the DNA TGTGCCAGCAGTTTAAACGGCGGGGAGCTGTTTTTT. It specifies CASSLNGGELFF.